Sequencing of this T cell receptor (beta chain) was carried out in a study of shared clonotypes between healthy human individuals. For this clone: The junction departs from germline at one end; a sequencing error may be responsible.

The protocol was immunoSEQ multiplex PCR, while the TCRdb copy is restricted to in-frame clones and leaves out a portion. The sample lists about 600,000 clones, 95% to 98% occurring once. This sequence originates from a woman aged 30 to 39 in good health. Sequencing was done on a sample of naive CD4+ T cells sorted from blood. As to subset: CD45RA+ positively selected.

CDR3 residues: CTSSEFLGETGGSDTQYF. In DNA form, the CDR3 reads TGTACCAGCAGTGAATTTCTGGGCGAGACAGGGGGCTCAGATACGCAGTATTTT. The chain carries TRBV25-1 and TRBJ2-3; 10 bases align to TRBD1. Germline V gives CDR1 MGHDK, CDR2 SYGVNS. The CDR3 consists of 18 residues.